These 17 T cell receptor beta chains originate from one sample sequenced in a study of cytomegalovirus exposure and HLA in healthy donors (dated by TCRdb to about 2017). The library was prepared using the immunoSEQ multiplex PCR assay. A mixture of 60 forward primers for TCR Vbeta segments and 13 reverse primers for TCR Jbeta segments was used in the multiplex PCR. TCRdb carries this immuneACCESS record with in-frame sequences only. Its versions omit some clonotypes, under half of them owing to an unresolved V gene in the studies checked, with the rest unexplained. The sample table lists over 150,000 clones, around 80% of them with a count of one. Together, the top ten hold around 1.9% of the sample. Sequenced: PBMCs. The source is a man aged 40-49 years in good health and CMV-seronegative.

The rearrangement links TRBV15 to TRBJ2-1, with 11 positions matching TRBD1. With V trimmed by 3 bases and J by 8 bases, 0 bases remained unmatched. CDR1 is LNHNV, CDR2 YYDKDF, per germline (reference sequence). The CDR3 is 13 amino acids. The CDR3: CATSRDRGHEQFF. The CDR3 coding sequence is TGTGCCACCAGCAGGGACAGGGGGCATGAGCAGTTCTTC.

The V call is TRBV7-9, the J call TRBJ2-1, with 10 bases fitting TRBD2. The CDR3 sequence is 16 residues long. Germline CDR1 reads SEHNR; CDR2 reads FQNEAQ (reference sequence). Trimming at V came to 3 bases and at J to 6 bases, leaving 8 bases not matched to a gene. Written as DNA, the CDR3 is TGTGCCAGCAGCTTCTCAGCGGGAGGGCCCTCCAATGAGCAGTTCTTC. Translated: CASSFSAGGPSNEQFF.

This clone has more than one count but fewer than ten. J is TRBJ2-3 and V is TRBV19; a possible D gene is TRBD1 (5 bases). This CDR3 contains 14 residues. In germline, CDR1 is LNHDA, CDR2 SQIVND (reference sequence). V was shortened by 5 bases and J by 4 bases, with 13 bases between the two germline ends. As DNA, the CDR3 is TGTGCCAGTAGTGACGGACAAAGCGCAGATACGCAGTATTTT. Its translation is CASSDGQSADTQYF.

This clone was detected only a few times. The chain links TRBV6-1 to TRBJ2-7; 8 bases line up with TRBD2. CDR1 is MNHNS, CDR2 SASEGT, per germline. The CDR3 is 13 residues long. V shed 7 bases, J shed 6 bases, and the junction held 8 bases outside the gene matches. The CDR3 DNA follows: TGTGCCAGCAATCCTACGGGAGGGGGCGAGCAGTACTTC. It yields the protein CASNPTGGGEQYF.

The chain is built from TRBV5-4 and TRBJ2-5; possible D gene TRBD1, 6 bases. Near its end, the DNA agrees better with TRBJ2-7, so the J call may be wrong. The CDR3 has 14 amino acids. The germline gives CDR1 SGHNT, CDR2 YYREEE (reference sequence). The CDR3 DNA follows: TGTGCCAGCAGCTTTGCACCTCCAGGGGTCGAGCAGTACTTC. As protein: CASSFAPPGVEQYF.

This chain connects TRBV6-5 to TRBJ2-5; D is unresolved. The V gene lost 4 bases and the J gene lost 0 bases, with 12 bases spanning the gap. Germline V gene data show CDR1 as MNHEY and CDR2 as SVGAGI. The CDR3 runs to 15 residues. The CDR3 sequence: CASSFGLAYQETQYF. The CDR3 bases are TGTGCCAGCAGTTTTGGGTTAGCCTACCAAGAGACCCAGTACTTC.

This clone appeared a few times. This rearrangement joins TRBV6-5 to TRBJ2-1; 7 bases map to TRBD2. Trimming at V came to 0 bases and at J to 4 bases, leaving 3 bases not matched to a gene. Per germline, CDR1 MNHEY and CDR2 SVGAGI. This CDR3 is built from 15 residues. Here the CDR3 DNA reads TGTGCCAGCAGTTACTCTGGGGAGGGGTACAATGAGCAGTTCTTC. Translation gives CASSYSGEGYNEQFF.

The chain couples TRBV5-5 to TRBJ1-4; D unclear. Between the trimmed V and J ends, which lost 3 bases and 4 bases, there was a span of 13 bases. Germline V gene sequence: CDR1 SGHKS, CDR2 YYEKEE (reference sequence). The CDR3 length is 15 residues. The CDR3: CASSSRPTLNEKLFF. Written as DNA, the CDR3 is TGTGCCAGCAGCTCGAGACCGACACTTAATGAAAAACTGTTTTTT.

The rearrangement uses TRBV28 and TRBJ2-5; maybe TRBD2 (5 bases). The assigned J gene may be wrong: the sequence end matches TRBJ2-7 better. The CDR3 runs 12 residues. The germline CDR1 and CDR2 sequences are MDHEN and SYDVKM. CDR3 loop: CASTEGSYEQYF. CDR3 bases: TGTGCCAGCACTGAGGGTTCCTACGAGCAGTACTTC.

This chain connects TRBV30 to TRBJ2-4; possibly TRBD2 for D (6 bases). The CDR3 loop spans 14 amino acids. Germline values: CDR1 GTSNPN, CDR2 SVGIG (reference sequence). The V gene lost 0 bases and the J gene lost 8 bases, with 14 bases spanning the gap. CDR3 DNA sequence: TGTGCCTGGAGTGTACCATCTGGACTACACATTCAGTACTTC. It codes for CAWSVPSGLHIQYF.

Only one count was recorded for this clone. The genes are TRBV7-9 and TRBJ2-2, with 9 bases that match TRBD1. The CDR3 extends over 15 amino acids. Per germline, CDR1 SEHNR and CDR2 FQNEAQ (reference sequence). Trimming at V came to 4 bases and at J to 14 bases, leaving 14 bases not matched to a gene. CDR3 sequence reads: CASSSYRGQNGGLFF. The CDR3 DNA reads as TGTGCCAGCAGCTCCTACAGGGGGCAGAACGGAGGACTGTTTTTT. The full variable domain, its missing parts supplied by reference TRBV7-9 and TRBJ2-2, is DTGVSQNPRHKITKRGQNVTFRCDPISEHNRLYWYRQTLGQGPEFLTYFQNEAQLEKSRLLSDRFSAERPKGSFSTLEIQRTEQGDSAMYLCASSSYRGQNGGLFFGEGSRLTVL.

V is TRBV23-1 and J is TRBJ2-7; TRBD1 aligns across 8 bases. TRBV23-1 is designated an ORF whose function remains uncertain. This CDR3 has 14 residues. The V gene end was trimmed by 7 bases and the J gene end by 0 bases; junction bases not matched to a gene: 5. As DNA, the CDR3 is TGCGCCAGCATCCGGGACAGGCACTCCTACGAGCAGTACTTC. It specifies CASIRDRHSYEQYF.

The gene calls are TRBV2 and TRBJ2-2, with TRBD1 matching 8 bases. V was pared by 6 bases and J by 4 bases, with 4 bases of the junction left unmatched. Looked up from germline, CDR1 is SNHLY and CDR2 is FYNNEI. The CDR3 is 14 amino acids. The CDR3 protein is CASSVDRATGELFF. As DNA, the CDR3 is TGTGCCAGCAGCGTGGACAGGGCCACCGGGGAGCTGTTTTTT.

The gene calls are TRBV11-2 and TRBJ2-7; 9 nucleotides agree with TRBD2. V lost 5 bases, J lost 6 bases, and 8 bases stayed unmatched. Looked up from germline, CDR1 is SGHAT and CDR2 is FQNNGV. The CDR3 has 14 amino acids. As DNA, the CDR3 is TGTGCCAGCAGCGCCCTAGCGGGACTGGGCGAGCAGTACTTC. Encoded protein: CASSALAGLGEQYF.

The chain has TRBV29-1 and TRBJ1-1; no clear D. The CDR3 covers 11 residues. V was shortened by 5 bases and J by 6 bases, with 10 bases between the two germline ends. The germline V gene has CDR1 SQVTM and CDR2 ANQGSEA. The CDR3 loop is CSVSHGAEAFF. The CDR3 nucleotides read TGCAGCGTTTCCCACGGGGCTGAAGCTTTCTTT.

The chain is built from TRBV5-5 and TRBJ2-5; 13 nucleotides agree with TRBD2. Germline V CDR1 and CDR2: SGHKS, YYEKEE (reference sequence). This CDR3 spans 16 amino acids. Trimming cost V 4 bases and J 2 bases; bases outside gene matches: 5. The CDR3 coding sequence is TGTGCCAGCAGCCCAAGGACTAGCGGGGGTCAAGAGACCCAGTACTTC. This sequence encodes CASSPRTSGGQETQYF.

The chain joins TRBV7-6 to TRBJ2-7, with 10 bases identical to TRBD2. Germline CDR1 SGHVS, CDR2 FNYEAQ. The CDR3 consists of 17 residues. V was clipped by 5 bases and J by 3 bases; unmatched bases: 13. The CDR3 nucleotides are TGTGCCAGCAGCCTTACCCCCCGGGCTAGCGGGGGCTACGAGCAGTACTTC. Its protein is CASSLTPRASGGYEQYF.